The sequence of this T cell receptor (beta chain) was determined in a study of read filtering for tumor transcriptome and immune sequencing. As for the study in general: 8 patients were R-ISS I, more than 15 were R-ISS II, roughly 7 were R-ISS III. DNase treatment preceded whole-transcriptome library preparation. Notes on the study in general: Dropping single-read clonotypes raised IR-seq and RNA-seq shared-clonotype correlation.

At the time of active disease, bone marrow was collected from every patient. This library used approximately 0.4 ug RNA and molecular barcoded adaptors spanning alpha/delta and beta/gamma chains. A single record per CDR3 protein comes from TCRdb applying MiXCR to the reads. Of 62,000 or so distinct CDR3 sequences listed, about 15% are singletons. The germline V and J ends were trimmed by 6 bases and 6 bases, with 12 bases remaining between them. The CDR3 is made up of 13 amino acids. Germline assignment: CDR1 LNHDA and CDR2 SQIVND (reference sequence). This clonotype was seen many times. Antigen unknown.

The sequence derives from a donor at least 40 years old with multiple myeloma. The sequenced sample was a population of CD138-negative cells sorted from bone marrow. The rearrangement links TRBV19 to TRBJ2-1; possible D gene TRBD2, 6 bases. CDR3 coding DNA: TGTGCCAGTAGGTTAGGCGGGGTCAATGAGCAGTTCTTC. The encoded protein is CASRLGGVNEQFF.